Shown below are 14 T cell receptor beta chains from a single sample sequenced in a study of CD8+ T cells in alopecia areata. Reverse transcribed after extraction, RNA yielded cDNA as the sequencing template. The data were produced by immunoSEQ multiplex PCR, yet TCRdb's version contains in-frame clones alone and is incomplete. Of 130,000 or so clones detected, more than 40% appear once; the ten largest clones hold roughly a sixth. Sequencing used CD8+ T cells sorted from blood, obtained at week 0. The source of these receptors is a human donor with alopecia areata.

The rearrangement links TRBV27 to TRBJ1-2; a possible D gene is TRBD1 (5 bases). The germline V gene has CDR1 MNHEY and CDR2 SMNVEV (reference sequence). The CDR3 is 12 residues long. V was clipped by 5 bases and J by 6 bases, with 10 bases between them. DNA of the CDR3: TGTGCCAGCAGTCAACCAGGGCATGGCTACACCTTC. Translated, it gives CASSQPGHGYTF.

The chain recombines TRBV4-3 with TRBJ2-3; 7 positions match TRBD2. The ends lost 0 bases at V and 0 bases at J; junction bases unmatched: 3. This CDR3 comprises 16 residues. The germline CDR1 and CDR2 sequences are LGHNA and YSLEER. The CDR3 is CASSQDISGSTDTQYF. The CDR3 coding sequence is TGCGCCAGCAGCCAAGATATTAGCGGGAGCACAGATACGCAGTATTTT.

This clone was picked up a small number of times. Other DNA sequences in the sample encode the same CDR3. The V call is TRBV7-9, the J call TRBJ2-1, with 9 bases fitting TRBD2. Germline-derived CDR1 and CDR2 are SEHNR and FQNEAQ (reference sequence). Trimming cost V 4 bases and J 2 bases; bases outside gene matches: 3. This CDR3 is 15 amino acids long. Here the CDR3 DNA reads TGTGCCAGCAGCTATAGCGGGGGTCCCTACAATGAGCAGTTCTTC. As protein: CASSYSGGPYNEQFF.

The chain has TRBV6-5 and TRBJ1-1, with D possibly TRBD1 on 5 matching bases. With 2 bases removed from V and 3 bases from J, the gap between germline ends came to 13 bases. CDR1 and CDR2 (germline): MNHEY, SVGAGI. The CDR3 extends over 15 amino acids. The CDR3 reads CASSYGFSGDTEAFF. In DNA, the CDR3 is TGTGCCAGCAGTTACGGCTTCTCGGGGGACACTGAAGCTTTCTTT.

V usage is TRBV2 and J usage is TRBJ1-5, with D hard to call. The CDR3 extends over 14 amino acids. The germline V and J ends were trimmed by 2 bases and 0 bases, with 5 bases remaining between them. Per germline, CDR1 SNHLY and CDR2 FYNNEI. The CDR3 sequence is CASSESYSNQPQHF. CDR3 nucleotide sequence: TGTGCCAGCAGTGAAAGCTATAGCAATCAGCCCCAGCATTTT. The full variable domain, completed using reference TRBV2 and TRBJ1-5, is EPEVTQTPSHQVTQMGQEVILRCVPISNHLYFYWYRQILGQKVEFLVSFYNNEISEKSEIFDDQFSVERPDGSNFTLKIRSTKLEDSAMYFCASSESYSNQPQHFGDGTRLSIL.

This clone occurred once. This chain joins TRBV29-1 and TRBJ1-4; D unresolved. Trimming cost V 4 bases and J 4 bases, with 7 bases left between them. Germline lookup yields CDR1 SQVTM and CDR2 ANQGSEA. The CDR3 extends over 12 amino acids. The CDR3 DNA is TGCAGCGTTGTCGACATTAATGAAAAACTGTTTTTT. It translates to CSVVDINEKLFF.

The CDR3 loop is CASSSGEGNYGYTF. The CDR3 nucleotides are TGTGCCAGCAGCTCCGGTGAAGGGAACTATGGCTACACCTTC. V and J are TRBV13 and TRBJ1-2; D gene uncertain. From germline, CDR1 is PRHDT and CDR2 FYEKMQ (reference sequence). V was clipped by 4 bases and J by 2 bases, with 11 bases between them. CDR3 length: 14 residues.

This clone was detected only once. The V gene is TRBV30, the J gene TRBJ1-2, with D possibly being TRBD1 (5 bases). This CDR3 has 13 residues. The germline V and J ends were trimmed by 0 bases and 6 bases, with 11 bases remaining between them. Per germline, CDR1 GTSNPN and CDR2 SVGIG (reference sequence). CDR3 bases: TGTGCCTGGAGTGTAGGAGGGGCAGATGGCTACACCTTC. As protein: CAWSVGGADGYTF. The whole variable domain, remainder taken from reference TRBV30 and TRBJ1-2, is SQTIHQWPATLVQPVGSPLSLECTVEGTSNPNLYWYRQAAGRGLQLLFYSVGIGQISSEVPQNLSASRPQDRQFILSSKKLLLSDSGFYLCAWSVGGADGYTFGSGTRLTVV.

This chain joins TRBV29-1 and TRBJ1-2; TRBD1 matches 7 bases. V lost 4 bases to trimming and J lost 4 bases; unmatched junction nucleotides: 18. The CDR3 is 17 residues long. Germline loops: CDR1 SQVTM, CDR2 ANQGSEA. In DNA form, the CDR3 reads TGCAGCGTTGTAGGCGGAACCCAGGGGGAGTTAATCTATGGCTACACCTTC. This sequence encodes CSVVGGTQGELIYGYTF. Variable domain in full (rest from reference TRBV29-1 and TRBJ1-2): SAVISQKPSRDICQRGTSLTIQCQVDSQVTMMFWYRQQPGQSLTLIATANQGSEATYESGFVIDKFPISRPNLTFSTLTVSNMSPEDSSIYLCSVVGGTQGELIYGYTFGSGTRLTVV.

Only a few counts were recorded for this clone. The rearrangement links TRBV29-1 to TRBJ1-4, with D possibly being TRBD1 (6 bases). V lost 7 bases and J lost 4, with 10 bases in between. The CDR3 covers 12 residues. Germline V CDR1 and CDR2: SQVTM, ANQGSEA. The DNA of the CDR3 is TGCAGCGCCAAGGGGGGTAATGAAAAACTGTTTTTT. Translation gives CSAKGGNEKLFF.

This clone turned up a few times. The rearrangement joins TRBV4-2 to TRBJ2-5; 11 bases map to TRBD2. V trimming: 5 bases; J trimming: 5 bases; junction bases outside the gene matches: 7. CDR1 is LGHNA, CDR2 YNFKEQ, per germline. The CDR3 covers 15 residues. In DNA form, the CDR3 reads TGTGCCAGCAGCGCCCTAGCGGGGGGCAGGGAGACCCAGTACTTC. Its protein product is CASSALAGGRETQYF.

The chain employs TRBV30 and TRBJ2-2, with 8 bases lining up with TRBD1. The V and J ends lost 1 base and 2 bases, in that order; junction bases with no gene match: 9. CDR1 GTSNPN and CDR2 SVGIG come from the germline V gene (reference sequence). This CDR3 spans 17 amino acids. CDR3 sequence: CAWSDEYRGDNTGELFF. In DNA form, the CDR3 reads TGTGCCTGGAGTGATGAGTACAGGGGGGACAACACCGGGGAGCTGTTTTTT.

This rearrangement joins TRBV30 to TRBJ1-1; 7 bases are shared with TRBD1. The CDR3 contains 12 residues. Trimming removed 2 bases from V and 8 bases from J; junction bases left unmatched: 5. The germline V gene encodes CDR1 GTSNPN and CDR2 SVGIG (reference sequence). CDR3 in DNA: TGTGCCTGGAGTCCACAGGGGCCCGAAGCTTTCTTT. Protein product: CAWSPQGPEAFF.

This CDR3 reads CSVRSGGNTGELFF. CDR3 DNA sequence: TGCAGCGTTCGTAGCGGGGGAAACACCGGGGAGCTGTTTTTT. The chain joins TRBV29-1 to TRBJ2-2, with 9 bases matching TRBD2. The CDR3 is 14 residues long. V was clipped by 5 bases and J by 2 bases; unmatched bases: 3. From germline, CDR1 is SQVTM and CDR2 ANQGSEA.